This entry features one T cell receptor beta chain sequence. Germline CDR1 SSHAT, CDR2 FNYEAQ (reference sequence). The V end was cut by 5 bases, the J end by 5 bases, with 16 bases between. The CDR3 consists of 15 residues. Here immunoSEQ multiplex PCR was the method, and the copy in TCRdb shows in-frame clones only, minus some. The sample holds 300,000 to 450,000 clones, 85% seen once. Treatment reported: about 20 received Ad26.COV2.S at low or high dose, single or two shots; about 5 received placebo; per-sample allocation not given. Samples came from day 63 after the first vaccine or placebo injection. This entry belongs to a study of Ad26.COV2.S vaccination and SARS-CoV-2 variants.

The sample consisted of peripheral blood, taken in a trial of Ad26.COV2.S vaccine versus placebo. The receptor comes from a person aged 18 to 59 who received the Ad26.COV2.S COVID-19 vaccine or a placebo. The gene calls are TRBV7-7 and TRBJ2-1, with unresolved D. The CDR3 protein is CASSPRIRDNNEQFF. CDR3 DNA sequence: TGTGCCAGCAGCCCAAGGATTAGGGATAACAATGAGCAGTTCTTC.